This TCR beta chain was obtained from a study of T cells in narcolepsy. Repertoires were generated with immunoSEQ multiplex PCR, while TCRdb's copy carries only in-frame clones and drops some. Among about 36,000 clones listed, approximately 80% were seen once. Looked up from germline, CDR1 is MNHEY and CDR2 is SVGAGI. The CDR3 sequence is 13 residues long. Between the trimmed V and J ends, which lost 5 bases and 1 base, there was a span of 8 bases. Study-level results: Blood of same and different patients, but not healthy controls, reportedly held recurring autoreactive clonotypes. HCRT-specific and TRIB2-specific autoreactive clonotypes appeared among same-patient CSF and blood CD4+ clonotypes.

A remark on this clone: Its cognate antigen is unknown.

The V call is TRBV6-5, the J call TRBJ2-5, with D tentatively TRBD2 (5 bases). Sequenced sample: memory (CD45RA-) CD4+ T cells from blood. This sequence originates from a human donor in good health. CDR3 nucleotide sequence: TGTGCCAGCAGTGACCGGGGCCAAGAGACCCAGTACTTC. It is translated as CASSDRGQETQYF.